Following are 25 T cell receptor beta chains from one sample sequenced in a study of STAT5B mutations in CD4+ large granular lymphocyte leukemia. Assay: immunoSEQ multiplex PCR; the TCRdb copy retains only in-frame clones and omits some. The table lists tens of thousands of clones, under 85% of them singletons. The sequenced material came from CD4+ T cells from blood buffy coats. These receptors were collected from a human donor in good health.

This clone was picked up a small number of times. The chain employs TRBV7-8 and TRBJ2-1; 9 bases fit TRBD2. V was pared by 2 bases and J by 6 bases, with 5 bases of the junction left unmatched. The V gene's germline CDR1 is SGHVS and CDR2 FQNEAQ. CDR3 length: 15 amino acids. CDR3 amino acids: CASSLSVAGVNEQFF. Here the CDR3 DNA reads TGTGCCAGCAGCTTATCGGTAGCGGGGGTCAATGAGCAGTTCTTC.

The gene calls are TRBV19 and TRBJ1-5, with no clear D. The V end lost 3 bases, the J end lost 0 bases, and 12 bases lay between the germline ends. The CDR3 is made up of 16 amino acids. The V gene's germline CDR1 is LNHDA and CDR2 SQIVND (reference sequence). The CDR3 is CASSMAQAYSNQPQHF. DNA for the CDR3: TGTGCCAGTAGTATGGCCCAGGCCTATAGCAATCAGCCCCAGCATTTT.

The chain combines TRBV11-2 with TRBJ2-7, with D possibly being TRBD1 (6 bases). V lost 0 bases to trimming and J lost 0 bases, with 9 bases between them. Germline CDR1 SGHAT, CDR2 FQNNGV. The CDR3 length is 15 residues. The CDR3: CASSLDTGSSYEQYF. CDR3 nucleotides: TGTGCCAGCAGCTTAGATACAGGGAGCTCCTACGAGCAGTACTTC.

A single count supports this clone. Here the CDR3 reads CASSYSTQPQHF. The CDR3 DNA reads TGTGCCAGCAGTTACTCTACACAGCCCCAGCATTTT. The chain links TRBV6-6 to TRBJ1-5; D remains ambiguous. The V end was cut by 0 bases, the J end by 7 bases, with 4 bases between. This CDR3 is 12 amino acids long. CDR1 and CDR2 from the germline V gene are MNHNY and SVGAGI (reference sequence).

The rearrangement uses TRBV10-3 and TRBJ2-2; TRBD1 aligns across 7 bases. Germline V gives CDR1 ENHRY, CDR2 SYGVKD. The CDR3 extends over 14 amino acids. Trimming cost V 2 bases and J 7 bases; bases outside gene matches: 4. CDR3 in amino acids: CAISERGQDGELFF. The CDR3 DNA reads TGTGCCATCAGTGAGAGGGGGCAGGACGGGGAGCTGTTTTTT.

This clone was counted a few times. The V and J genes are TRBV19 and TRBJ1-1, with D possibly matching TRBD1 (6 bases). Trimming stripped 6 bases from V and 5 bases from J, with 16 bases between. The CDR3 spans 14 residues. The germline gives CDR1 LNHDA, CDR2 SQIVND (reference sequence). CDR3 DNA sequence: TGTGCCAGTAGAGCGGGGGCCCCGGGGACTGAAGCTTTCTTT. It translates to CASRAGAPGTEAFF.

This clone was seen a single time. The CDR3 DNA sequence: TGTGCCAGCAGTTTAAGTCCCGACAGGTCCAAGATCTACGAGCAGTACTTC. It encodes CASSLSPDRSKIYEQYF. The V and J genes are TRBV28 and TRBJ2-7, with D tentatively TRBD1 (6 bases). The CDR3 spans 17 residues. CDR1 and CDR2 (germline): MDHEN, SYDVKM. Trimming took 2 bases from V and 3 from J, leaving 20 bases between them.

The chain carries TRBV7-2 and TRBJ2-3, with 8 bases aligning to TRBD2. The CDR3 has 15 residues. V lost 3 bases, J lost 3 bases, and 5 bases stayed unmatched. CDR1 is SGHTA, CDR2 FQGNSA, per germline. The CDR3 loop is CASSFGGGMTDTQYF. DNA of the CDR3: TGTGCCAGCAGCTTTGGCGGGGGGATGACAGATACGCAGTATTTT.

The chain combines TRBV10-3 with TRBJ2-7, with TRBD1 matching 10 bases. The CDR3 consists of 15 residues. Germline assignment: CDR1 ENHRY and CDR2 SYGVKD. J lost 4 bases, V lost 2 bases, and 5 bases had no gene match. The CDR3 protein is CAISEGTGEGYEQYF. The CDR3 nucleotides are TGTGCCATCAGTGAGGGGACAGGGGAGGGATACGAGCAGTACTTC.

This chain connects TRBV14 to TRBJ1-1, with TRBD1 identical over 9 bases. Per germline, CDR1 SGHDN and CDR2 FVKESK. The J segment lost 3 bases and the V segment lost 4 bases, leaving 6 bases of the junction unmatched. The CDR3 totals 15 residues. The CDR3 is CASSRQQGADTEAFF. As DNA, the CDR3 is TGTGCCAGCAGCCGCCAACAGGGGGCGGACACTGAAGCTTTCTTT. The whole variable domain, remainder taken from reference TRBV14 and TRBJ1-1, is EAGVTQFPSHSVIEKGQTVTLRCDPISGHDNLYWYRRVMGKEIKFLLHFVKESKQDESGMPNNRFLAERTGGTYSTLKVQPAELEDSGVYFCASSRQQGADTEAFFGQGTRLTVV.

The CDR3 loop reads CASSQYVLTGVGGELFF. The CDR3 DNA is TGCGCCAGCAGCCAATACGTCCTGACAGGGGTAGGCGGGGAGCTGTTTTTT. V is TRBV4-3 and J is TRBJ2-2, with 8 bases aligning to TRBD1. V lost 2 bases, J lost 7 bases, and 12 bases stayed unmatched. CDR3 length equals 17 residues. Per the germline V gene, CDR1 is LGHNA and CDR2 is YSLEER.

The chain employs TRBV30 and TRBJ2-7; the D is unclear. This CDR3 contains 14 residues. The V gene lost 1 base and the J gene lost 3 bases, with 13 bases spanning the gap. Germline V gives CDR1 GTSNPN, CDR2 SVGIG (reference sequence). Here the CDR3 DNA reads TGTGCCTGGAGTGCGGTGGGTAGGCGCTACGAGCAGTACTTC. It yields the protein CAWSAVGRRYEQYF.

This clone came up a few times. This CDR3 reads CASSRTGSYNEQFF. The DNA for the CDR3 is TGTGCCAGTAGTCGGACCGGATCCTACAATGAGCAGTTCTTC. The rearrangement joins TRBV19 to TRBJ2-1; D is unresolved. From germline, CDR1 is LNHDA and CDR2 SQIVND (reference sequence). The CDR3 has 14 residues. Trimming took 5 bases from V and 1 from J, leaving 9 bases between them.

V usage is TRBV7-8 and J usage is TRBJ1-4; 7 bases match TRBD1. The CDR3 extends over 15 amino acids. The V and J ends lost 5 bases and 4 bases, in that order; junction bases with no gene match: 7. The V gene's germline CDR1 is SGHVS and CDR2 FQNEAQ. CDR3 protein: CASSTRQGFNEKLFF. CDR3 bases: TGTGCCAGCAGCACAAGACAGGGATTTAATGAAAAACTGTTTTTT.

This sequence joins TRBV12-5 and TRBJ2-3; no definite D call. CDR1 is LGHNT and CDR2 is FRNRAP in the germline V gene. V was clipped by 3 bases and J by 5 bases, with 6 bases between them. This CDR3 comprises 12 residues. The CDR3: CASGFGGDTQYF. CDR3 in DNA: TGTGCTAGTGGTTTTGGCGGAGATACGCAGTATTTT.

This clone was seen just once. The chain combines TRBV4-1 with TRBJ1-2, with 8 bases aligning to TRBD1. There are 18 residues in the CDR3. V lost 1 base and J lost 6; bases outside the gene matches: 16. Germline CDR1 reads MGHRA; CDR2 reads YSYEKL. The CDR3 DNA reads as TGCGCCAGCAGCCAAGGAGCCGGGACAGGAAACGATAATCATGGCTACACCTTC. It encodes CASSQGAGTGNDNHGYTF.

The V call is TRBV27, the J call TRBJ2-1; D tentatively fits TRBD1 or TRBD2 (7 bases each). The CDR3 loop spans 15 amino acids. The germline CDR1 and CDR2 sequences are MNHEY and SMNVEV (reference sequence). Trimming took off 6 bases at V and 5 bases at J, with 17 bases between the two ends. CDR3 nucleotides: TGTGCCAGCAGCCCCAGGGGGGGAGCAAACAATGAGCAGTTCTTC. This codes for CASSPRGGANNEQFF.

This clone was recorded once. The rearrangement uses TRBV11-1 and TRBJ2-3; 7 bases are shared with TRBD1. The junction had 12 bases not matched to a gene; V was cut back by 5 bases and J by 4 bases. Germline V CDR1 and CDR2: SGHAT, FQDESV (reference sequence). CDR3 length equals 16 residues. The CDR3: CASSPGTALTPDTQYF. As DNA, the CDR3 is TGTGCCAGCAGCCCCGGGACAGCTCTTACACCAGATACGCAGTATTTT.

J is TRBJ2-5 and V is TRBV15, with D tentatively TRBD1 or TRBD2 (5 bases each). The CDR3 extends over 13 amino acids. V was pared by 6 bases and J by 5 bases, with 13 bases between. Per the germline V gene, CDR1 is LNHNV and CDR2 is YYDKDF (reference sequence). CDR3 bases: TGTGCCACCAGGAGGGGCCCGGGTGAGACCCAGTACTTC. Translation gives CATRRGPGETQYF.

The V call is TRBV27, the J call TRBJ2-3; perhaps TRBD1 as D (6 bases). V shed 6 bases and J shed 1 base, with 11 bases lying between them. From germline, CDR1 is MNHEY and CDR2 SMNVEV (reference sequence). This CDR3 region has 14 residues. CDR3 nucleotides: TGTGCCAGCAGCCAAAGACAGGGCACAGATACGCAGTATTTT. Protein product: CASSQRQGTDTQYF.

V usage is TRBV11-2 and J usage is TRBJ2-7; no definite D call. This CDR3 has 14 residues. Germline V CDR1 and CDR2: SGHAT, FQNNGV. Deletions cut 4 bases from V and 5 bases from J, with 15 bases between. The CDR3 DNA reads TGTGCCAGCAGCTCCAGTAGGCAGCAAAACGAGCAGTACTTC. Its translation: CASSSSRQQNEQYF.

This clone was seen a single time. The V and J genes are TRBV7-6 and TRBJ2-3; 7 nucleotides line up with TRBD2. After removal of 4 bases from V and 1 base from J, the junction contained 2 bases not matched to a gene. This CDR3 is 14 amino acids long. Germline loops: CDR1 SGHVS, CDR2 FNYEAQ. CDR3 nucleotides: TGTGCCAGCAGCTGGAGCGGGGGCACAGATACGCAGTATTTT. Its translation is CASSWSGGTDTQYF.

J is TRBJ1-2 and V is TRBV6-1; weak D call: TRBD1 (6 bases). V lost 4 bases and J lost 6, with 12 bases in between. The CDR3 sequence is 13 residues long. Germline lookup yields CDR1 MNHNS and CDR2 SASEGT. CDR3 DNA: TGTGCCAGCAGTGGCCAAAGGACAGATGGCTACACCTTC. This translates into CASSGQRTDGYTF.

The rearrangement links TRBV19 to TRBJ2-5, with TRBD1 identical over 8 bases. V gave up 2 bases and J gave up 2 bases; unmatched junction bases: 4. CDR1 is LNHDA and CDR2 is SQIVND in the germline V gene (reference sequence). CDR3 length equals 15 residues. The CDR3 loop is CASSISGQGQETQYF. CDR3 in DNA: TGTGCCAGTAGTATAAGCGGACAGGGTCAAGAGACCCAGTACTTC. Using reference TRBV19 and TRBJ2-5 for the parts outside the CDR3, the full variable domain is DGGITQSPKYLFRKEGQNVTLSCEQNLNHDAMYWYRQDPGQGLRLIYYSQIVNDFQKGDIAEGYSVSREKKESFPLTVTSAQKNPTAFYLCASSISGQGQETQYFGPGTRLLVL.

The V gene is TRBV7-2, the J gene TRBJ1-4, with a possible D match to TRBD1 (6 bases). Germline loops: CDR1 SGHTA, CDR2 FQGNSA. Trimming stripped 4 bases from V and 5 bases from J, with 14 bases between. The CDR3 length is 15 residues. In DNA, the CDR3 is TGTGCCAGCAGCTCGGTGGGGGGCCAAAATGAAAAACTGTTTTTT. Translation: CASSSVGGQNEKLFF.